A selection of T cell receptor beta chains follows, all from one sample in a study of T cells after yellow fever vaccination. Each CDR3 protein is one row after TCRdb ran MiXCR on the 5' RACE reads. The table records around 590,000 distinct CDR3 sequences, 12% of them present only once. The sample was PBMCs, taken on the day of the yellow fever booster vaccination. The source is a man in his thirties or forties who received the YFV17D yellow fever vaccine. Each CDR3 is given with its conserved first and last residue. A D gene is named only where the DNA matches it firmly. Rows give clone size only sometimes, using once, few, many, or a class for an expanded clone.

cdr3_aa cdr3_nt j_call clone_size v_call d_call
CASSSLRSSYEQYF TGTGCCAGCAGCTCTTTGCGGAGCTCCTACGAGCAGTACTTC TRBJ2-7 . TRBV7-2 .
CSARIGSHQETQYF TGCAGTGCTAGGATCGGGAGCCACCAAGAGACCCAGTACTTC TRBJ2-5 . TRBV20-1 .
CSARGSNEQFF TGCAGTGCCCGAGGATCCAATGAGCAGTTCTTC TRBJ2-1 . TRBV20-1 .
CASSLSYRDQPQHF TGTGCCAGCAGCTTAAGTTACAGGGATCAGCCCCAGCATTTT TRBJ1-5 . TRBV7-2 .
CASSPGLAGVRNNEQFF TGTGCCAGCAGCCCGGGACTAGCGGGAGTTAGGAACAATGAGCAGTTCTTC TRBJ2-1 . TRBV6-2/TRBV6-3 TRBD2
CASSYGRDSRSYNEQFF TGTGCCAGCAGTTACGGGAGGGACTCACGCTCCTACAATGAGCAGTTCTTC TRBJ2-1 few TRBV6-5 TRBD2
CASSSGGTSGYYGTDTQYF TGTGCCAGCAGCTCGGGAGGGACTAGCGGGTACTACGGGACAGATACGCAGTATTTT TRBJ2-3 few TRBV11-2 TRBD2
CSARTGNTGELFF TGCAGTGCTAGGACTGGGAACACCGGGGAGCTGTTTTTT TRBJ2-2 . TRBV20-1 .
CASSSERADEQYF TGCGCCAGCAGCTCCGAGAGGGCCGACGAGCAGTACTTC TRBJ2-7 few TRBV5-1 .
CATSREGRVEQYF TGTGCCACCAGCAGAGAGGGCAGGGTCGAGCAGTACTTC TRBJ2-7 . TRBV15 .
CSVEETSGQPQHF TGCAGCGTTGAAGAGACTTCGGGGCAGCCCCAGCATTTT TRBJ1-5 few TRBV29-1 .
CSVLPQGGKGSYEQYF TGCAGCGTTTTGCCTCAAGGGGGGAAAGGTTCCTACGAGCAGTACTTC TRBJ2-7 . TRBV29-1 .
CASSIAETIYEQYF TGTGCCAGCAGCATCGCCGAGACAATATACGAGCAGTACTTC TRBJ2-7 few TRBV6-1 .
CASVEEGFTDTQYF TGCGCCAGCGTCGAGGAAGGGTTCACAGATACGCAGTATTTT TRBJ2-3 few TRBV5-1 .
CSAIWAGGPSDTQYF TGCAGTGCTATTTGGGCGGGAGGGCCATCAGATACGCAGTATTTT TRBJ2-3 few TRBV20-1 TRBD2
CASSGGGYPYEQYF TGTGCCAGCAGTGGGGGGGGATACCCCTACGAGCAGTACTTC TRBJ2-7 few TRBV2 TRBD2
CASSYSGQSTQYF TGTGCCAGCAGTTACTCGGGACAAAGTACGCAGTATTTT TRBJ2-3 few TRBV6-2/TRBV6-3 .
CASSSGLGYGYTF TGTGCCAGCAGCTCAGGCTTGGGCTATGGCTACACCTTC TRBJ1-2 . TRBV6-1 .
CASSGALSKNTEAFF TGCGCCAGCTCAGGGGCCCTAAGCAAGAACACTGAAGCTTTCTTT TRBJ1-1 few TRBV5-1 .
CASSPRTGVGNTIYF TGTGCCAGCAGTCCGAGGACAGGCGTTGGAAACACCATATATTTT TRBJ1-3 few TRBV12-3/TRBV12-4 TRBD1
CSARAGTSGRYEQYF TGCAGTGCTAGGGCCGGGACTAGCGGGAGGTACGAGCAGTACTTC TRBJ2-7 . TRBV20-1 TRBD2
CASSRRTTYNEQFF TGCGCCAGCAGCCGCCGGACTACCTACAATGAGCAGTTCTTC TRBJ2-1 few TRBV5-1 .
CATSDLGGRPSPNTGELFF TGTGCCACCAGTGATTTGGGTGGGCGTCCAAGCCCGAACACCGGGGAGCTGTTTTTT TRBJ2-2 . TRBV24-1 .
CATSSGTLGNQPQHF TGTGCCACCAGCAGTGGGACTCTTGGGAATCAGCCCCAGCATTTT TRBJ1-5 many TRBV15 .
CASSESRGPGANVLTF TGCGCCAGCAGTGAGTCGCGAGGGCCCGGGGCCAACGTCCTGACTTTC TRBJ2-6 many TRBV10-1 .
CASLDSRNPTDTQYF TGTGCCAGCCTTGACAGTAGAAATCCCACAGATACGCAGTATTTT TRBJ2-3 few TRBV28 .
CCARDPAGGFKDTQYF TGCTGTGCTAGAGATCCAGCGGGAGGTTTCAAAGATACGCAGTATTTT TRBJ2-3 . TRBV20-1 TRBD2